The 3 T cell receptor beta chains presented below share a single source sample, sequenced in a study of T cells in localized non-small cell lung cancer. The data were produced by immunoSEQ multiplex PCR, yet TCRdb's version contains in-frame clones alone and is incomplete. Of about 52,000 clones in the sample, 70% to 90% were seen once. The input for sequencing was PBMCs, taken before any cancer treatment. The receptors were sampled from a female donor with stage II lung adenocarcinoma.

The chain employs TRBV10-1 and TRBJ2-1; D perhaps matches TRBD2 (5 bases). Germline CDR1 and CDR2: WNHNN and SYGVQD (reference sequence). The V end lost 3 bases, the J end lost 7 bases, and 7 bases lay between the germline ends. The CDR3 sequence is 12 residues long. In DNA, the CDR3 is TGCGCCAGCAGTGAAGGCGGGAATGAGCAGTTCTTC. It encodes CASSEGGNEQFF.

The V and J genes are TRBV30 and TRBJ1-1; D might be TRBD1 (6 bases). Germline CDR1 is GTSNPN and CDR2 is SVGIG (reference sequence). CDR3 size: 12 residues. Trimming took off 7 bases at V and 0 bases at J, with 9 bases between the two ends. DNA for the CDR3: TGTGCCTTAACAGGGATGAACACTGAAGCTTTCTTT. Its translation: CALTGMNTEAFF.

J is TRBJ2-1 and V is TRBV10-1; D perhaps matches TRBD2 (6 bases). This CDR3 comprises 15 residues. Germline V gene data show CDR1 as WNHNN and CDR2 as SYGVQD (reference sequence). V lost 5 bases and J 8 bases, leaving 19 bases between the germline ends. The CDR3 nucleotides read TGCGCCAGCAGTCCAAGGGCGGGGCCGGGGGATGAGCAGTTCTTC. As protein: CASSPRAGPGDEQFF.